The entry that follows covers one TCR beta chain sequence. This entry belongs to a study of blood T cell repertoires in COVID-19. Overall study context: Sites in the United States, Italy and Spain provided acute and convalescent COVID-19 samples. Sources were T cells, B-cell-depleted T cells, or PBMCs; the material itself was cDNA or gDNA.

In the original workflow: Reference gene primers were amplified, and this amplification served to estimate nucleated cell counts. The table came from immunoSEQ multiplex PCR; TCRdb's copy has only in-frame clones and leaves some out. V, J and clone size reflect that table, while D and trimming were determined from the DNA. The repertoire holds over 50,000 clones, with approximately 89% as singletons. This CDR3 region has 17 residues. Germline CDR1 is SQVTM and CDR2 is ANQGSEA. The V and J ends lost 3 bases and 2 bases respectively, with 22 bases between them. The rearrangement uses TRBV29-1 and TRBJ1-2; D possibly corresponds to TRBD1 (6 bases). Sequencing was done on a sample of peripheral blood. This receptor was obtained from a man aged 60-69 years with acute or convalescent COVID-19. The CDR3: CSVEDGGAMSLNYGYTF. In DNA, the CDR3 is TGCAGCGTTGAGGACGGGGGGGCAATGTCGTTAAACTATGGCTACACCTTC.